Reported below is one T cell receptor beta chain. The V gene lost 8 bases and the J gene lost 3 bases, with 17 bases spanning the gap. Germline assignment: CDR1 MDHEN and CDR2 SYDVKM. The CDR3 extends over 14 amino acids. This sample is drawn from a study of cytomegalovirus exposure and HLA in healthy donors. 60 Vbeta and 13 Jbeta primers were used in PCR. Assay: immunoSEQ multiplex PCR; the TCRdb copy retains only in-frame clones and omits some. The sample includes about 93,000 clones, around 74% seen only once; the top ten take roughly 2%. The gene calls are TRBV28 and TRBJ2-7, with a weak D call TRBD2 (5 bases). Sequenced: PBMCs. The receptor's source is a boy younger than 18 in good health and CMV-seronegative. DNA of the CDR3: TGTGCCAGCCGTCCGGGTAGCGTGGTCTACGAGCAGTACTTC. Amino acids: CASRPGSVVYEQYF.